These 13 T cell receptor beta chains originate from one sample sequenced in a study of spatial heterogeneity in lung cancer (dated by TCRdb to the late 2010s). The study at large found these results: The tumor nonsynonymous mutation count correlated with the number of expanded intratumoral alpha and beta TCRs.

Receptor libraries were prepared by 5' RACE. The data were produced on a NextSeq 500. Starting from the raw public reads, TCRdb applied fastp trimming at Q25, assembled clones with MiXCR and retained in-frame beta chains. Each CDR3 protein gets just one entry, which takes the most common genes and DNA from the rows behind it. The sample table shows about 170 distinct CDR3 sequences, and over 9.5% are seen once. The ten largest account for 58% of the sample. The antigens of these receptors remain unknown. This specimen's time point label, per the study, means: sample taken at primary tumor resection. The material was lung tumor tissue, obtained at surgery. Receptor source: a male donor with early-stage non-small cell lung cancer.

This clonotype is large in the sample. The library was built for alpha chains, so this beta chain is an off-target read and its size means little. The genes are TRBV28 and TRBJ2-5, with 15 bases matching TRBD2. V shed 8 bases and J 5 bases; nucleotides not matched to a gene: 9. This CDR3 has 16 residues. CDR1 MDHEN and CDR2 SYDVKM come from the germline V gene. The CDR3 reads CASHRTSGRAVETQYF. In nucleotides, the CDR3 is TGTGCCAGCCACCGGACTAGCGGGAGGGCCGTCGAGACCCAGTACTTC.

This clonotype is deemed hyperexpanded (1% or more). For a library built for alpha chains, this beta chain is a stray read; little rests on its size. The chain is built from TRBV7-9 and TRBJ2-1; no definite D call. The germline V and J ends were trimmed by 1 base and 9 bases, with 4 bases remaining between them. CDR3 length: 11 residues. The V gene's germline CDR1 is SEHNR and CDR2 FQNEAQ (reference sequence). CDR3 sequence: CASSLVPEQFF. The CDR3 DNA follows: TGTGCCAGCAGCTTAGTTCCTGAGCAGTTCTTC.

To note about this clonotype: This beta chain slipped into a library made for alpha chains as a stray read, so its size is not meaningful. This chain joins TRBV27 and TRBJ2-1; D not certain. This CDR3 comprises 13 residues. V gave up 6 bases and J gave up 6 bases, with 12 bases separating them. CDR1 is MNHEY, CDR2 SMNVEV, per germline (reference sequence). DNA of the CDR3: TGTGCCAGCAGCCTACTTGCCTTCAATGAGCAGTTCTTC. Its protein is CASSLLAFNEQFF.

This clonotype is large (0.1 to 1%) within its sample. This beta chain turned up in a library designed for alpha chains; as an off-target read, its abundance says little. The V and J genes are TRBV7-2 and TRBJ1-2, with D maybe TRBD1 (5 bases). The CDR3 covers 14 residues. Trimming took 3 bases from V and 5 from J, leaving 13 bases between them. Per the germline V gene, CDR1 is SGHTA and CDR2 is FQGNSA. As DNA, the CDR3 is TGTGCCAGCAGCTTGGGAGGGGACGGGTATGGCTACACCTTC. Translated: CASSLGGDGYGYTF.

Details on this clonotype: This beta chain was picked up by a library intended for alpha chains and is off target, so its count carries little meaning. This chain connects TRBV12-3 or TRBV12-4 to TRBJ1-5; the D is unclear. The ends were cut back, 1 base at V and 2 bases at J, with 6 bases in the middle. The CDR3 covers 14 residues. The CDR3 is CASSLGEGNQPQHF. DNA of the CDR3: TGTGCCAGCAGTTTAGGGGAGGGCAATCAGCCCCAGCATTTT.

Comments on this clonotype: Since a much larger clone is just one base distant, this may be a read error. In a library made to pick up alpha chains, this beta chain is a stray read with a size that means little. This rearrangement joins TRBV28 to TRBJ2-7; D gene uncertain. The CDR3 sequence is 11 residues long. Trimming pared 10 bases from V and 6 bases from J, leaving 13 bases between. CDR1 and CDR2 from the germline V gene are MDHEN and SYDVKM. The CDR3 reads CAISSPREQYF. The DNA of the CDR3 is TGTGCCATCAGCTCCCCCCGCGAGCAGTACTTC.

This clonotype counts as large. With the library built for alpha chains, this beta chain is off target and its frequency is not meaningful. The CDR3 sequence is CASSLGEANEKLFF. The CDR3 bases are TGTGCCAGCAGCCTAGGGGAGGCTAATGAAAAACTGTTTTTT. The rearrangement uses TRBV7-2 and TRBJ1-4; the D gene is possibly TRBD1 (5 bases). Germline V gene data show CDR1 as SGHTA and CDR2 as FQGNSA. V lost 5 bases, J lost 3 bases, and 10 bases lay in between. The length of the CDR3 is 14 residues.

The sample holds a few counts of this clonotype. At one end, the junction sequence differs from germline, possibly due to a read error. This beta chain lies outside the target of a library built for alpha chains; its clone size means little. The J gene is TRBJ2-1, the V gene TRBV5-4; D gene ambiguous. The CDR3 contains 13 residues. CDR1 and CDR2 from the germline V gene are SGHNT and YYREEE (reference sequence). This CDR3 reads CASSTTAYSEQFF. The CDR3 nucleotides are TGTGCCAGCAGCACAACTGCGTACAGTGAGCAGTTCTTC. Variable domain in full (rest from reference TRBV5-4 and TRBJ2-1): ETGVTQSPTHLIKTRGQQVTLRCSSQSGHNTVSWYQQALGQGPQFIFQYYREEENGRGNFPPRFSGLQFPNYSSELNVNALELDDSALYLCASSTTAYSEQFFGPGTRLTVL.

This clonotype was seen only a few times. Because the library targeted alpha chains, this beta chain is an off-target read whose size means little. This chain links TRBV12-3 or TRBV12-4 with TRBJ2-1, with unresolved D. The V gene lost 3 bases and the J gene lost 4 bases, with 7 bases spanning the gap. The CDR3 consists of 13 residues. As DNA, the CDR3 is TGTGCCAGCAGTTTGGTCAGTTACAATGAGCAGTTCTTC. This sequence encodes CASSLVSYNEQFF.

By its share, this clonotype is large (0.1 to 1%). Because this beta chain is a stray read in a library intended to capture alpha chains, its abundance should not be given much weight. This chain uses TRBV6-5 with TRBJ2-7, with 10 positions matching TRBD1. The CDR3 loop spans 15 amino acids. The trim removed 2 bases at V and 4 bases at J, leaving 5 bases unmatched. The germline gives CDR1 MNHEY, CDR2 SVGAGI. The CDR3 protein is CASSYIDRGQYEQYF. CDR3 in DNA: TGTGCCAGCAGTTACATTGACAGGGGGCAATACGAGCAGTACTTC.

This clonotype is classed as large. This beta chain is a stray read from a library made for alpha chains; its abundance is not meaningful. The chain is built from TRBV6-5 and TRBJ2-3; D gene unclear. The V end lost 0 bases, the J end lost 14 bases, and 15 bases lay between the germline ends. This CDR3 has 13 amino acids. Looked up from germline, CDR1 is MNHEY and CDR2 is SVGAGI. This chain's CDR3 is CASSYSTAGGLYF. The CDR3 coding sequence is TGTGCCAGCAGTTACTCGACGGCAGGCGGTCTGTATTTT.

Note on this clonotype: This may be a read error, as it is one base from a much larger clone. This beta chain is off target for a library built for alpha chains, so its abundance means little. The rearrangement uses TRBV6-5 and TRBJ2-7, with TRBD1 matching 10 bases. Germline V gene sequence: CDR1 MNHEY, CDR2 SVGAGI. The CDR3 is 15 amino acids. In DNA form, the CDR3 reads TGTGCCAGCAGTTACATTGACAGGGGGCAATACGAGCAGTCCTTC. Protein sequence: CASSYIDRGQYEQSF.

This clonotype is labeled as large. The library was designed around alpha chains, so this beta chain is a stray read whose abundance carries little weight. V and J are TRBV7-9 and TRBJ2-5; maybe TRBD1 (5 bases). The V gene lost 6 bases and the J gene lost 3 bases, with 11 bases spanning the gap. The CDR3 is 13 amino acids. From germline, CDR1 is SEHNR and CDR2 FQNEAQ (reference sequence). CDR3 loop: CASRPEGEETQYF. DNA of the CDR3: TGTGCCAGCAGGCCCGAAGGGGAAGAGACCCAGTACTTC.